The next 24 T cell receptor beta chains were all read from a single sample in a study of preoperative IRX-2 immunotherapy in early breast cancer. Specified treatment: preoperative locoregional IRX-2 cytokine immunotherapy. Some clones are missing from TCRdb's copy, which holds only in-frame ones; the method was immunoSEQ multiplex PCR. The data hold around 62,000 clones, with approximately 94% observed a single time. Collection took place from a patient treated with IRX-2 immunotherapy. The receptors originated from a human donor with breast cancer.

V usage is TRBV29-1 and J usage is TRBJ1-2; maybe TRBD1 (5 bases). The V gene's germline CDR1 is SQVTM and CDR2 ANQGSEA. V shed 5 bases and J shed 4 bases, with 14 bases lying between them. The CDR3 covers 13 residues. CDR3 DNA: TGCAGCGTTTTCGTGACAGACTCCTATGGCTACACCTTC. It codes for CSVFVTDSYGYTF.

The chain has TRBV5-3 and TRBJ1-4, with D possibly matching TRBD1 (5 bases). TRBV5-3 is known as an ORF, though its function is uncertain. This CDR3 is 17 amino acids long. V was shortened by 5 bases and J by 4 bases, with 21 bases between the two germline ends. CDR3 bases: TGTGCCAGAAGACCCCCCCGAGGGGCCGCCCTTAATGAAAAACTGTTTTTT. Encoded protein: CARRPPRGAALNEKLFF.

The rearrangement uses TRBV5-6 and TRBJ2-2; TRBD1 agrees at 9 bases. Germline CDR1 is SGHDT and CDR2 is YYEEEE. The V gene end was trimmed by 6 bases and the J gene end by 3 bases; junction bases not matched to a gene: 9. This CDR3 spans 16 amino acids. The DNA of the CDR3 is TGTGCCAGCAACGCGGACAGGGGATTCGACACCGGGGAGCTGTTTTTT. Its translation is CASNADRGFDTGELFF.

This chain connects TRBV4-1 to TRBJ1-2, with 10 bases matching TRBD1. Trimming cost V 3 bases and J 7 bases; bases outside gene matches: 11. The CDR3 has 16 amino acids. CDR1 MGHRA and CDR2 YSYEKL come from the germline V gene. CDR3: CASSHGPRQGASGYTF. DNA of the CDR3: TGCGCCAGCAGCCACGGACCCAGACAGGGGGCCAGTGGCTACACCTTC.

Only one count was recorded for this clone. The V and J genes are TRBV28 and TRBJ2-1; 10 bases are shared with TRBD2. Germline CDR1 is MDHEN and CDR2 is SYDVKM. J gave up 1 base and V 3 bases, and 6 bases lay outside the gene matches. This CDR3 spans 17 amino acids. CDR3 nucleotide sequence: TGTGCCAGCAGTTTCCCCCTAGCGGGAGTTTCCTACAATGAGCAGTTCTTC. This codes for CASSFPLAGVSYNEQFF.

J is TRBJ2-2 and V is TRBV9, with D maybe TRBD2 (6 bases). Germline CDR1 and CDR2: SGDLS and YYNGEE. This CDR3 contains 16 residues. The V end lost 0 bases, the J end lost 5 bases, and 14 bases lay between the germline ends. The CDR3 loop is CASSVEEGRWTGELFF. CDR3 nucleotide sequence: TGTGCCAGCAGCGTAGAGGAGGGTCGGTGGACCGGGGAGCTGTTTTTT.

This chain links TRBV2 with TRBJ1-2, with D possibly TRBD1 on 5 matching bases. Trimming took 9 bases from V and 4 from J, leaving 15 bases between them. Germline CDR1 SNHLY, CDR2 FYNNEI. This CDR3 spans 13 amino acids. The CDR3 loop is CARRGEGTYGYTF. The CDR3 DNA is TGTGCCAGAAGGGGAGAGGGTACCTATGGCTACACCTTC.

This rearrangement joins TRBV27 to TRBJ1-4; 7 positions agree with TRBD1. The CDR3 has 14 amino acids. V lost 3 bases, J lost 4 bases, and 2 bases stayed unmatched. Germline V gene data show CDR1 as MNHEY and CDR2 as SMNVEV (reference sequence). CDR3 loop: CASSFRGGNEKLFF. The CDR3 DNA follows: TGTGCCAGCAGTTTCAGGGGGGGTAATGAAAAACTGTTTTTT.

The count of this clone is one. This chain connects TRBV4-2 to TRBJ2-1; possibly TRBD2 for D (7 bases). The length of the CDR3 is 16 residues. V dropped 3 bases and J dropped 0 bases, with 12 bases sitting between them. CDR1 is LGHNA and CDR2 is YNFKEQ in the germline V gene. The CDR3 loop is CASSQGGASSYNEQFF. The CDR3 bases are TGTGCCAGCAGCCAGGGGGGGGCGAGCTCCTACAATGAGCAGTTCTTC.

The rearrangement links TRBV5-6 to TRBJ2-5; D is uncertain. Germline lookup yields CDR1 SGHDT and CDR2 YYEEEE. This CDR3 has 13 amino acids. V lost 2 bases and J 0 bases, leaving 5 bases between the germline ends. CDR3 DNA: TGTGCCAGCAGCTTTAAGTACCAAGAGACCCAGTACTTC. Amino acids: CASSFKYQETQYF.

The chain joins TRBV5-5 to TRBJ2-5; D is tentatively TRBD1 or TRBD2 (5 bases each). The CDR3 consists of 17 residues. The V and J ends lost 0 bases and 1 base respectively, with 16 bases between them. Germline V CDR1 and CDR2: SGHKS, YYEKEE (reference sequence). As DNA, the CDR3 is TGTGCCAGCAGCTTGGCCGGGGCCTGGGGGACCCAAGAGACCCAGTACTTC. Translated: CASSLAGAWGTQETQYF.

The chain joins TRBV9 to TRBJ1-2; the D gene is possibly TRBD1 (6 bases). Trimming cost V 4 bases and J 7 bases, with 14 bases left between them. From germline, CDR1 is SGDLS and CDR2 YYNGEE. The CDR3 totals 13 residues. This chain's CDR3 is CASSQRGEGGYTF. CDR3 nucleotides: TGTGCCAGCAGCCAGAGGGGGGAGGGTGGCTACACCTTC.

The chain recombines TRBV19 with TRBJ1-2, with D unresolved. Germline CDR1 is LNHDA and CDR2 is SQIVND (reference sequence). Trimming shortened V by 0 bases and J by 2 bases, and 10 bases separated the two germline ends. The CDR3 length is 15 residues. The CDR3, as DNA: TGTGCCAGTAGTATAGATCTAACCAGCAACTATGGCTACACCTTC. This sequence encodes CASSIDLTSNYGYTF.

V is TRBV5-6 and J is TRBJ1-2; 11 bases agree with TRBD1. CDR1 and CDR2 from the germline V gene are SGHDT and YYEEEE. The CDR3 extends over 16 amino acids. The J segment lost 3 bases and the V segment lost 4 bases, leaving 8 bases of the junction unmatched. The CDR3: CASSPDRGRIDYGYTF. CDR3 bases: TGTGCCAGCAGCCCGGACAGGGGGCGTATTGACTATGGCTACACCTTC.

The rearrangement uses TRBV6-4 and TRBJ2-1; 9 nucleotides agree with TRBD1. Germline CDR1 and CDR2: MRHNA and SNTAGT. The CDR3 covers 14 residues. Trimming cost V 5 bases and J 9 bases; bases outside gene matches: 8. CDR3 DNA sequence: TGTGCCAGCAGTAAACAGGGGGCAATGGGTGAGCAGTTCTTC. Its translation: CASSKQGAMGEQFF.

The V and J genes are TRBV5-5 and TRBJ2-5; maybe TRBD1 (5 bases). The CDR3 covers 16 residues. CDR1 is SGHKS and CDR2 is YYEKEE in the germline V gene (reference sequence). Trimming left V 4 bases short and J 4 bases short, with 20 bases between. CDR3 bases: TGTGCCAGCAGCGATCATCAGGGTCGAGGTTCAGAGACCCAGTACTTC. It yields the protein CASSDHQGRGSETQYF. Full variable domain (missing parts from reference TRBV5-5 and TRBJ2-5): DAGVTQSPTHLIKTRGQQVTLRCSPISGHKSVSWYQQVLGQGPQFIFQYYEKEERGRGNFPDRFSARQFPNYSSELNVNALLLGDSALYLCASSDHQGRGSETQYFGPGTRLLVL.

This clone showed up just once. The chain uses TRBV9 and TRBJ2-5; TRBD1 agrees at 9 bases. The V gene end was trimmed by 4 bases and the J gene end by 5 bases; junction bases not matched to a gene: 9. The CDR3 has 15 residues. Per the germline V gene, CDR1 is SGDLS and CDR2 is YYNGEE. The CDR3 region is CASSSRGDRAETQYF. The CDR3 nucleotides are TGTGCCAGCAGCTCCCGGGGGGACAGGGCGGAGACCCAGTACTTC. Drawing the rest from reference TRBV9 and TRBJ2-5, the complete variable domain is DSGVTQTPKHLITATGQRVTLRCSPRSGDLSVYWYQQSLDQGLQFLIQYYNGEERAKGNILERFSAQQFPDLHSELNLSSLELGDSALYFCASSSRGDRAETQYFGPGTRLLVL.

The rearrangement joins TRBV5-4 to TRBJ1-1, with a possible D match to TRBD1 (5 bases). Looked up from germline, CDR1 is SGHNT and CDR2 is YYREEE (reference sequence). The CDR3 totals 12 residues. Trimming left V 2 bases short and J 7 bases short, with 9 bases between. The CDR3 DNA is TGTGCCAGCAGCTTAGCGGGACTTGAAGCTTTCTTT. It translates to CASSLAGLEAFF.

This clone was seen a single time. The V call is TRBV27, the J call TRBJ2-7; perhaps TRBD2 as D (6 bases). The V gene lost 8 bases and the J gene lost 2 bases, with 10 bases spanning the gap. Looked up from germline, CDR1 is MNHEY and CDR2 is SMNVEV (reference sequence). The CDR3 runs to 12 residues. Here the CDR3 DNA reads TGTGCCAGCGGGGGGATCGCCTACGAGCAGTACTTC. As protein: CASGGIAYEQYF.

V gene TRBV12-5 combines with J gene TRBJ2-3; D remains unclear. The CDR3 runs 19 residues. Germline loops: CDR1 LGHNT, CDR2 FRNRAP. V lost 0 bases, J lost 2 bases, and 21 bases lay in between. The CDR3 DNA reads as TGTGCTAGTGGTTTGGTACTAATCCCCGGAATCTTAACCACAGATACGCAGTATTTT. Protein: CASGLVLIPGILTTDTQYF.

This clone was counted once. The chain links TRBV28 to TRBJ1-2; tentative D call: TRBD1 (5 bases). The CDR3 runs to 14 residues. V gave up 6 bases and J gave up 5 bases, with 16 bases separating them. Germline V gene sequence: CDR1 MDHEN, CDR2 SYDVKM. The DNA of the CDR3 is TGTGCCAGCAGACTCACATACGGGGGGTATGGCTACACCTTC. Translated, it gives CASRLTYGGYGYTF.

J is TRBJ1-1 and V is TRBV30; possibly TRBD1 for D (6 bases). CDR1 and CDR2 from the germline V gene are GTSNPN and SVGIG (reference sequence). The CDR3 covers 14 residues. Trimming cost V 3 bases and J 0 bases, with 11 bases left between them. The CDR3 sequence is CAWRDYRVNTEAFF. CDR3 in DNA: TGTGCCTGGAGGGATTACAGGGTGAACACTGAAGCTTTCTTT.

CDR3 protein: CASSLRTRSYEQYF. The CDR3 DNA follows: TGTGCCAGCAGCCTACGGACACGCTCCTACGAGCAGTACTTC. V gene TRBV6-5 combines with J gene TRBJ2-7, with D possibly TRBD1 on 5 matching bases. The CDR3 has 14 amino acids. Per the germline V gene, CDR1 is MNHEY and CDR2 is SVGAGI. V was trimmed by 6 bases and J by 0 bases, leaving 12 bases between them.

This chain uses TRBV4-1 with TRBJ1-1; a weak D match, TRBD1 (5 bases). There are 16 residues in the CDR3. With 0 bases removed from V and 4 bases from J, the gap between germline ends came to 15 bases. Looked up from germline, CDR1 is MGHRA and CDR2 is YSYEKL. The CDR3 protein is CASSQDPGLGGTEAFF. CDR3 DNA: TGCGCCAGCAGCCAAGATCCGGGACTTGGGGGCACTGAAGCTTTCTTT.